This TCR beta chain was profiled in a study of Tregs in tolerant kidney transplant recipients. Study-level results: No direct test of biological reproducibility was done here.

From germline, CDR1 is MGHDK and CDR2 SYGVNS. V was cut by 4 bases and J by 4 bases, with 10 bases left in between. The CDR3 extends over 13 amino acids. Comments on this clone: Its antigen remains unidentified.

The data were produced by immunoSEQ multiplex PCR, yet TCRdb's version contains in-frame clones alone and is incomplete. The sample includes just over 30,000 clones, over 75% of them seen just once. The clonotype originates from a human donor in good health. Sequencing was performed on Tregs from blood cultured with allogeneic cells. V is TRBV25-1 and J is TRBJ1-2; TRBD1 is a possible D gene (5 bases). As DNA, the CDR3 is TGTGCCAGCAGTGCGGGACCGAGCTATGGCTACACCTTC. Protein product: CASSAGPSYGYTF.